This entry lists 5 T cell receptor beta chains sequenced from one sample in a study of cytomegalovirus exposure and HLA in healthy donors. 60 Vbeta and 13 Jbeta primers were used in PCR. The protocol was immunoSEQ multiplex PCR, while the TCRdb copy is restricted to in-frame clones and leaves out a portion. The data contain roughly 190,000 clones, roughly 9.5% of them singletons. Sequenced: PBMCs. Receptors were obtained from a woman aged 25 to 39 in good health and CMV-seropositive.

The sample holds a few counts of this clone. CDR3 sequence reads: CASTAQYNEQFF. DNA of the CDR3: TGTGCCAGTACCGCGCAATACAATGAGCAGTTCTTC. The rearrangement uses TRBV19 and TRBJ2-1; D unclear. Germline-derived CDR1 and CDR2 are LNHDA and SQIVND (reference sequence). This CDR3 has 12 residues. The V end was cut by 7 bases, the J end by 4 bases, with 8 bases between.

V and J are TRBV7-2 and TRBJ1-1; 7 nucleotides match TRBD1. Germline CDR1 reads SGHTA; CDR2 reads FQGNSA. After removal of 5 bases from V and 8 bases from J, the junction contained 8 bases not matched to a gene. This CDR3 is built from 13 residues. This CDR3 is CASSRYIQGEAFF. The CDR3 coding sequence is TGTGCCAGCAGCCGGTACATACAGGGGGAAGCTTTCTTT. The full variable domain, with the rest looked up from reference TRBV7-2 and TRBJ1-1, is GAGVSQSPSNKVTEKGKDVELRCDPISGHTALYWYRQSLGQGLEFLIYFQGNSAPDKSGLPSDRFSAERTGGSVSTLTIQRTQQEDSAVYLCASSRYIQGEAFFGQGTRLTVV.

The CDR3, as DNA: TGTGCCAGCAGTCGCCAGCTAGCGTCTAGCACAGATACGCAGTATTTT. This sequence encodes CASSRQLASSTDTQYF. The chain links TRBV11-2 to TRBJ2-3; D is perhaps TRBD2 (6 bases). Trimming cost V 6 bases and J 0 bases, with 16 bases left between them. The length of the CDR3 is 16 residues. Germline CDR1 is SGHAT and CDR2 is FQNNGV.

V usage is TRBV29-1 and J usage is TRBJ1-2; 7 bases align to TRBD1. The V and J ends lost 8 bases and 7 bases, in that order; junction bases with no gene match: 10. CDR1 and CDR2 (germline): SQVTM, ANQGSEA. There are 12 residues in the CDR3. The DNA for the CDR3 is TGCAGCTCTCAGGAGGGGGCGGGTGGCTACACCTTC. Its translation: CSSQEGAGGYTF.

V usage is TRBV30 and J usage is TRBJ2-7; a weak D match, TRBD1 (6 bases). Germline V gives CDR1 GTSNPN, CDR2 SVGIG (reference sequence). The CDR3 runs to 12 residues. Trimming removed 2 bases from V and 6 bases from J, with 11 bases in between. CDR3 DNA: TGTGCCTGGAGTCACAGGGTGGCCGAGCAGTACTTC. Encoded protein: CAWSHRVAEQYF.